This T cell receptor beta chain comes out of a study of breast tumors, draining lymph nodes, adjacent tissues. Study conclusions and caveats: Tumor TCR diversity was below lymph nodes but above nontumor tissue. Most tumor T cells seemingly derive from lymph node, then expand in tumor. Tumor T cell lymph node origin was a supported hypothesis, not proven. Luminal-like breast cancer showed significantly greater tumor-nontumor repertoire similarity than basal-like breast cancer did.

Samples came from axillary lymph nodes draining the breast cancer. This CDR3 has 15 amino acids. Trimming removed 8 bases from V and 4 bases from J, with 20 bases in between. About this clonotype: Its target is not known.

TCRdb analysed the multiplex PCR reads with MiXCR anew, one entry per CDR3 protein. The data show 140,000 or so distinct CDR3 sequences, with about 33% seen just once and approximately 2.2% held by the top ten. The chain links TRBV12-3 or TRBV12-4 to TRBJ1-1; D is unresolved. The sequence was collected from a female donor with breast cancer. Some clones in this sample may be carry-over from other donors' samples. The sample taken for sequencing was axillary lymph node tissue. CDR3 coding DNA: TGTGCCAGCGCCTACCCCCAAGGGAGAGGCACTGAAGCTTTCTTT. It codes for CASAYPQGRGTEAFF.